This T cell receptor (beta chain) was observed in a study of T cell changes during pregnancy in multiple sclerosis. Generated by immunoSEQ multiplex PCR, the TCRdb table keeps only in-frame clones and is missing some. The sample carries about 62,000 clones, approximately 90% recorded once. The V segment lost 1 base and the J segment 4 bases; nucleotides outside the gene matches: 9. Germline CDR1 SEHNR, CDR2 FQNEAQ (reference sequence). This CDR3 region has 17 residues. This clonotype was obtained from a female donor with multiple sclerosis, enrolled in a pregnancy study. The rearrangement uses TRBV7-9 and TRBJ2-1; 8 bases fit TRBD2. The sample was peripheral blood, taken in the first trimester of pregnancy. In DNA, the CDR3 is TGTGCCAGCAGCTTAGGAAGGGGACTAGGGGGGTACAATGAGCAGTTCTTC. Amino acid sequence: CASSLGRGLGGYNEQFF.